This T cell receptor beta chain is drawn from a study of cytomegalovirus exposure and HLA in healthy donors. The PCR had 60 Vbeta and 13 Jbeta primers. The repertoire was sequenced with immunoSEQ multiplex PCR; TCRdb's copy has only in-frame clones and lacks some. The data show about 80,000 clones, approximately 60% seen once. Study results and limitations: Rates of TCR association differed by HLA locus in a later analysis, with DRB1 highest and HLA-C lowest.

This clone was counted between two and nine times. What it binds is unknown. Per germline, CDR1 LNHDA and CDR2 SQIVND (reference sequence). With V trimmed by 3 bases and J by 2 bases, 13 bases remained unmatched. This CDR3 comprises 19 residues. The clonotype was recovered from a male donor in good health and CMV-seropositive. Sequencing was performed on PBMCs. The rearrangement uses TRBV19 and TRBJ2-5; TRBD2 matches at 12 bases. CDR3 residues: CASSIRLAGGPGLQETQYF. CDR3 DNA sequence: TGTGCCAGTAGTATCAGGCTAGCGGGAGGGCCGGGATTGCAAGAGACCCAGTACTTC.